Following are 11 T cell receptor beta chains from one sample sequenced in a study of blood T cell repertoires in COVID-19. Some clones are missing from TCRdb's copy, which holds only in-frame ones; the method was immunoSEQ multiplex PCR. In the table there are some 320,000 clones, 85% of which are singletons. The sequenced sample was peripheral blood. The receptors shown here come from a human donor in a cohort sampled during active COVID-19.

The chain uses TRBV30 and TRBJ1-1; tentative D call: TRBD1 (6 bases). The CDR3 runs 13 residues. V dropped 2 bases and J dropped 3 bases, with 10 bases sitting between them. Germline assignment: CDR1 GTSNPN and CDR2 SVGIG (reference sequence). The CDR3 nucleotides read TGTGCCTGGAGTCTAAACAGGGACACTGAAGCTTTCTTT. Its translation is CAWSLNRDTEAFF. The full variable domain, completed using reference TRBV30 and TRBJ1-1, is SQTIHQWPATLVQPVGSPLSLECTVEGTSNPNLYWYRQAAGRGLQLLFYSVGIGQISSEVPQNLSASRPQDRQFILSSKKLLLSDSGFYLCAWSLNRDTEAFFGQGTRLTVV.

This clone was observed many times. CDR3 amino acids: CASSERSGGWGEQYF. In nucleotides, the CDR3 is TGTGCCAGCAGTGAGAGGAGCGGGGGATGGGGAGAGCAGTACTTC. The chain uses TRBV6-1 and TRBJ2-7; 8 bases fit TRBD2. The V gene's germline CDR1 is MNHNS and CDR2 SASEGT. CDR3 length: 15 residues. J lost 7 bases, V lost 3 bases, and 11 bases had no gene match.

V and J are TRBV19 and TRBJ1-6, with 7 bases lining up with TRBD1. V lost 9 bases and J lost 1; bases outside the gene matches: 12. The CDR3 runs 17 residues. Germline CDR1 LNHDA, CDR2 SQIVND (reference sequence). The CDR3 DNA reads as TGTGCCAGCGCTGACAGGGCTAGAGAATCCTATAATTCACCCCTCCACTTT. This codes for CASADRARESYNSPLHF.

The chain's CDR3 is CASSYFGGTQYF. The CDR3 DNA reads TGTGCCAGCAGTTACTTTGGCGGTACGCAGTATTTT. The J gene is TRBJ2-3, the V gene TRBV6-5; no firm D call. Germline CDR1 and CDR2: MNHEY and SVGAGI. V was cut by 1 base and J by 8 bases, with 7 bases left in between. The CDR3 totals 12 residues.

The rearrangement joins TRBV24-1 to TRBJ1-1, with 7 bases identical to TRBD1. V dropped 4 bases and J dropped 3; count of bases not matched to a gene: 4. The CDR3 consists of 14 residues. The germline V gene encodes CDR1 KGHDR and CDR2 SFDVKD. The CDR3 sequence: CATSDNQGDTEAFF. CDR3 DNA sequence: TGTGCCACCAGTGACAACCAGGGGGACACTGAAGCTTTCTTT.

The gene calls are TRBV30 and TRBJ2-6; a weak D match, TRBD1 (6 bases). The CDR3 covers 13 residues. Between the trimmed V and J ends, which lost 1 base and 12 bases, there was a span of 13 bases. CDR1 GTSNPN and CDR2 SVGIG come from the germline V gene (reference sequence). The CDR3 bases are TGTGCCTGGAGTGAAGACAGGTACGGCGTCCTGACTTTC. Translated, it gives CAWSEDRYGVLTF.

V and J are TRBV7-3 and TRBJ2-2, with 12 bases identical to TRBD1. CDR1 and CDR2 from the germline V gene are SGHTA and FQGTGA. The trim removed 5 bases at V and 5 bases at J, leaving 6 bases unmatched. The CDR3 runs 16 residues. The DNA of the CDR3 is TGTGCCAGCAGCAAAGGGGGACAGGGGGCAACCGGGGAGCTGTTTTTT. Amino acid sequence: CASSKGGQGATGELFF.

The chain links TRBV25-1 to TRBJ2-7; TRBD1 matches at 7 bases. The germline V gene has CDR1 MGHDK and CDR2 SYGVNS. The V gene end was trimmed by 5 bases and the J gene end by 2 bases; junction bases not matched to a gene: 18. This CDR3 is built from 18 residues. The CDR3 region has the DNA TGTGCCAGCAGTCCCGACCATTCCACAGGGGAAATTACCTACGAGCAGTACTTC. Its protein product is CASSPDHSTGEITYEQYF.

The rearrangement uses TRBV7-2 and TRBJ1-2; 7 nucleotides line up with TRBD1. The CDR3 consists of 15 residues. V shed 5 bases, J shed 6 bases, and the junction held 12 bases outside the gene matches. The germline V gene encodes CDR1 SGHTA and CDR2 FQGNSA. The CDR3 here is CASSISDRRNNGYTF. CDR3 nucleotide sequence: TGTGCCAGCAGCATATCGGACAGGCGGAACAATGGCTACACCTTC.

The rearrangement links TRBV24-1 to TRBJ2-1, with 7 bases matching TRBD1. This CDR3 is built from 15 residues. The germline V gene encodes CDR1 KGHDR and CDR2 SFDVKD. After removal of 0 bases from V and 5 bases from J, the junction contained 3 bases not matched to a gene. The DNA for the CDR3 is TGTGCCACCAGTGATTTGAGACAGGGCGACAATGAGCAGTTCTTC. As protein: CATSDLRQGDNEQFF.

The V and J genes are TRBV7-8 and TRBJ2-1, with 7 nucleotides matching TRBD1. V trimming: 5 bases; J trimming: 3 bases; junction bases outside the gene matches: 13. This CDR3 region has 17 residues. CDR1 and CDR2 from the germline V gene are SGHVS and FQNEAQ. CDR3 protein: CASSPFIETGIYNEQFF. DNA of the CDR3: TGTGCCAGCAGCCCATTTATCGAGACAGGGATCTACAATGAGCAGTTCTTC.